Following are 6 T cell receptor beta chains from one sample sequenced in a study of cytomegalovirus exposure and HLA in healthy donors. Both 60 Vbeta primers and 13 Jbeta primers went into the PCR. Repertoires were generated with immunoSEQ multiplex PCR, while TCRdb's copy carries only in-frame clones and drops some. The repertoire holds roughly 150,000 clones, more than 75% seen once, with roughly 2.3% in the top ten. The sequencing sample was made of PBMCs. The source is a woman younger than 30 in good health and CMV-seronegative.

The chain employs TRBV28 and TRBJ2-2, with a weak D call TRBD2 (5 bases). Trimming stripped 5 bases from V and 2 bases from J, with 9 bases between. Germline V gene lookup returns CDR1 MDHEN and CDR2 SYDVKM. CDR3 length equals 14 residues. The CDR3 nucleotides read TGTGCCAGCAGTCGGAGGAGTAACACCGGGGAGCTGTTTTTT. Encoded protein: CASSRRSNTGELFF.

The rearrangement joins TRBV28 to TRBJ1-3; tentative D call: TRBD1 (5 bases). CDR3 size: 12 residues. Trimming cost V 6 bases and J 8 bases, with 11 bases left between them. CDR1 is MDHEN and CDR2 is SYDVKM in the germline V gene. The CDR3, as DNA: TGTGCCAGCAGGACCCCGGGGGACACCATATATTTT. This translates into CASRTPGDTIYF.

This chain links TRBV11-2 with TRBJ2-3, with TRBD2 matching over 12 bases. CDR3 length: 18 residues. Trimming at V came to 1 base and at J to 0 bases, leaving 5 bases not matched to a gene. Germline V gives CDR1 SGHAT, CDR2 FQNNGV. The CDR3, as DNA: TGTGCCAGCAGCTTAGTGTCTAGCGGGGGGGCTAGCACAGATACGCAGTATTTT. This encodes CASSLVSSGGASTDTQYF. The full variable domain, in which reference TRBV11-2 and TRBJ2-3 provide the parts outside the CDR3, is EAGVAQSPRYKIIEKRQSVAFWCNPISGHATLYWYQQILGQGPKLLIQFQNNGVVDDSQLPKDRFSAERLKGVDSTLKIQPAKLEDSAVYLCASSLVSSGGASTDTQYFGPGTRLTVL.

The rearrangement joins TRBV29-1 to TRBJ2-3; 8 nucleotides align to TRBD2. The trim removed 6 bases at V and 6 bases at J, leaving 5 bases unmatched. There are 12 residues in the CDR3. Germline V gene lookup returns CDR1 SQVTM and CDR2 ANQGSEA. This CDR3 reads CSVGTSTDTQYF. CDR3 DNA: TGCAGCGTAGGGACTAGTACGGATACGCAGTATTTT.

The J gene is TRBJ1-3, the V gene TRBV19; D ambiguous. CDR3 size: 14 residues. Germline V gene lookup returns CDR1 LNHDA and CDR2 SQIVND (reference sequence). V dropped 7 bases and J dropped 0 bases, with 10 bases sitting between them. The CDR3 loop reads CASTWARSGNTIYF. Here the CDR3 DNA reads TGTGCCAGTACGTGGGCCCGCTCTGGAAACACCATATATTTT.

This clone was seen once. This sequence joins TRBV9 and TRBJ2-5, with D possibly matching TRBD2 (5 bases). The J call may be faulty, since TRBJ2-7 better matches the DNA end. This CDR3 is built from 15 residues. CDR1 SGDLS and CDR2 YYNGEE come from the germline V gene. CDR3 sequence reads: CASSVGDGMFYEQYF. The CDR3 bases are TGTGCCAGCAGCGTAGGTGACGGGATGTTCTACGAGCAGTACTTC.